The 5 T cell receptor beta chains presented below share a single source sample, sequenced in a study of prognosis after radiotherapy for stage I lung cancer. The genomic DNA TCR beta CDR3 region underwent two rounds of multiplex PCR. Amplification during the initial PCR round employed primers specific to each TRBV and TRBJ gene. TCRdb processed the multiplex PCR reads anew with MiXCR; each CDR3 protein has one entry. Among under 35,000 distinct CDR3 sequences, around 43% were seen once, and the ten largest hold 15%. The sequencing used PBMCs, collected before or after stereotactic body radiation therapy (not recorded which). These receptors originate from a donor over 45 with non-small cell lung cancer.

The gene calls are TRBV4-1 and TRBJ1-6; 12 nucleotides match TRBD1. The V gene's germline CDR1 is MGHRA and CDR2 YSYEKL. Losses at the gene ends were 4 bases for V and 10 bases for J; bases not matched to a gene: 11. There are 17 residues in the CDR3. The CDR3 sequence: CASSRSGTGGWESPLHF. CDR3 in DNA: TGCGCCAGCAGCCGTTCCGGGACAGGGGGCTGGGAATCACCCCTCCACTTT.

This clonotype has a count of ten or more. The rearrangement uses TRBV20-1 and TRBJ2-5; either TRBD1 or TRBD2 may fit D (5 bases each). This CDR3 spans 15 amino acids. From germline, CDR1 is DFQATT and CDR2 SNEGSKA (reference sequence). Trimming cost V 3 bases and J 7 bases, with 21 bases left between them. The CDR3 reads CSASEVGELAWTQYF. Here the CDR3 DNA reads TGCAGTGCTAGTGAGGTGGGGGAACTTGCCTGGACCCAGTACTTC.

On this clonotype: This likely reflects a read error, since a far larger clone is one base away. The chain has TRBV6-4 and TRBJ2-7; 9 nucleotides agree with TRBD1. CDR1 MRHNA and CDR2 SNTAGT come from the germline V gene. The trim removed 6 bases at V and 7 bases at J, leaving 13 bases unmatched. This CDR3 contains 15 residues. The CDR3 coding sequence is TGTGCCAGCAGCGACGGGGGACAGGGTATTCGGGAGCAGTACTTC. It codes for CASSDGGQGIREQYF.

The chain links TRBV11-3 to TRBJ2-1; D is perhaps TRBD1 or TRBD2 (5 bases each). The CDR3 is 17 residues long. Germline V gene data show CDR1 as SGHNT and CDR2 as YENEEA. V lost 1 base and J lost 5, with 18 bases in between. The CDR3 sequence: CASSLGHTIGADNEQFF. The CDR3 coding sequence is TGTGCCAGCAGCTTAGGGCACACTATCGGGGCTGACAATGAGCAGTTCTTC.

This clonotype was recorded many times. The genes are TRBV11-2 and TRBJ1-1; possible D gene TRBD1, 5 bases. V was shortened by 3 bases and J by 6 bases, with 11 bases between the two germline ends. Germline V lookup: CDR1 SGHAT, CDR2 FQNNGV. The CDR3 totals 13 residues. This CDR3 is CASSFEGFSEAFF. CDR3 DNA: TGTGCCAGCAGCTTTGAGGGGTTCTCTGAAGCTTTCTTT.